What follows describes a single T cell receptor (beta chain). The antigen is unknown. TCRdb reanalysed the reads using MiXCR and keeps one entry per CDR3 protein. The data show approximately 600,000 distinct CDR3 sequences, with approximately 40% seen just once and roughly 50% held by the top ten. Germline V gives CDR1 MNHNS, CDR2 SASEGT. CDR3 length: 15 amino acids. Between the trimmed V and J ends, which lost 1 base and 4 bases, there was a span of 13 bases. The data stem from a study of T cell repertoires in cytomegalovirus infection. V usage is TRBV6-1 and J usage is TRBJ1-2; D may be TRBD1 (6 bases). This specimen consisted of cultured PBMCs, obtained from culture after CMV antigen stimulation. The sequence was collected from a human donor in good health (CMV status not recorded). Some clones in this sample may be carry-over from other donors' samples. This chain's CDR3 is CASSEGPGHSYGYTF. CDR3 DNA sequence: TGTGCCAGCAGTGAAGGACCGGGACACAGCTATGGCTACACCTTC.